A single sample gave rise to the 20 T cell receptor beta chains below, sequenced in a study of CD8 T cells in ankylosing spondylitis. Study observations and caveats: For ankylosing spondylitis blood, a TCR beta motif of seven to nine highly homologous variants appeared characteristic.

These receptors have no known antigen. TCRdb re-analysed the 5' RACE reads in MiXCR, keeping a single row per CDR3 protein. The top ten hold approximately 16% of the sample, which has about 400,000 distinct CDR3 sequences, under 25% seen once. The sample consisted of blood, either unsorted or a sorted T cell fraction (not recorded which). These receptors were collected from a male donor with ankylosing spondylitis.

This clonotype was detected only a few times. V is TRBV29-1 and J is TRBJ2-1; 9 bases match TRBD1. The trim removed 3 bases at V and 7 bases at J, leaving 4 bases unmatched. Looked up from germline, CDR1 is SQVTM and CDR2 is ANQGSEA. CDR3 length: 13 residues. The CDR3 spells CSVEVTGGNEQFF. The CDR3 bases are TGCAGCGTTGAGGTGACAGGGGGGAATGAGCAGTTCTTC.

V usage is TRBV7-3 and J usage is TRBJ2-5, with TRBD1 matching over 7 bases. J lost 1 base, V lost 5 bases, and 1 base had no gene match. CDR1 and CDR2 from the germline V gene are SGHTA and FQGTGA. The CDR3 sequence is 13 residues long. The CDR3 protein is CASSQGVQETQYF. CDR3 bases: TGTGCCAGCAGCCAGGGGGTCCAAGAGACCCAGTACTTC.

The CDR3 DNA follows: TGTGCCAGCAGCAAAGACAGGGTGAAAGAGACCCAGTACTTC. Translating it yields CASSKDRVKETQYF. The chain has TRBV6-1 and TRBJ2-5, with 7 positions matching TRBD1. The CDR3 is 14 residues long. Germline trimming cut 6 bases from V and 3 bases from J; bases unmatched to any gene: 7. Germline V gives CDR1 MNHNS, CDR2 SASEGT.

The chain joins TRBV9 to TRBJ1-3, with TRBD1 identical over 9 bases. Trimming took 0 bases from V and 6 from J; bases not matched to a gene: 4. The germline gives CDR1 SGDLS, CDR2 YYNGEE. CDR3 length: 15 residues. CDR3 nucleotides: TGTGCCAGCAGCGTAGACAGGGGGCAATTAAACACCATATATTTT. Protein product: CASSVDRGQLNTIYF.

This clonotype was counted a few times. The genes are TRBV7-9 and TRBJ2-2; D is ambiguous. Trimming pared 7 bases from V and 4 bases from J, leaving 16 bases between. This CDR3 contains 15 residues. Germline V gene data show CDR1 as SEHNR and CDR2 as FQNEAQ (reference sequence). CDR3 sequence reads: CASTPEIRITGELFF. In nucleotides, the CDR3 is TGTGCCAGCACGCCGGAAATCAGAATCACCGGGGAGCTGTTTTTT.

V and J are TRBV6-5 and TRBJ2-3; tentatively, D is TRBD1 (9 bases). The CDR3 sequence is 17 residues long. With 1 base removed from V and 11 bases from J, the gap between germline ends came to 25 bases. The germline CDR1 and CDR2 sequences are MNHEY and SVGAGI. DNA of the CDR3: TGTGCCAGCAGTTACTACAGGGGGCGGCGGGGGGTTTTCTGGCAGTATTTT. Protein product: CASSYYRGRRGVFWQYF.

The genes are TRBV9 and TRBJ2-5; weak D call: TRBD2 (6 bases). This CDR3 has 15 residues. CDR1 and CDR2 (germline): SGDLS, YYNGEE. V lost 1 base to trimming and J lost 5 bases, with 15 bases between them. Here the CDR3 DNA reads TGTGCCAGCAGCGTAACGGGAGTGGGTAGGGAGACCCAGTACTTC. This gives the protein CASSVTGVGRETQYF.

The rearrangement links TRBV6-6 to TRBJ1-2, with D possibly being TRBD1 (6 bases). V lost 10 bases to trimming and J lost 4 bases, with 16 bases between them. CDR3 length: 13 residues. The germline V gene has CDR1 MNHNY and CDR2 SVGAGI (reference sequence). CDR3 in amino acids: CAIKPGTLYGYTF. The CDR3 DNA reads TGTGCCATCAAACCGGGGACACTCTATGGCTACACCTTC.

V is TRBV3-1 and J is TRBJ2-7, with D possibly TRBD1 on 5 matching bases. From germline, CDR1 is LGHDT and CDR2 YNNKEL (reference sequence). The V end lost 2 bases, the J end lost 2 bases, and 13 bases lay between the germline ends. This CDR3 comprises 15 residues. The DNA for the CDR3 is TGTGCCAGCAGCCAATGGGGCGGAGAACCCTACGAGCAGTACTTC. Translated, it gives CASSQWGGEPYEQYF.

The sample holds a few counts of this clonotype. The chain joins TRBV5-1 to TRBJ2-3, with unresolved D. The CDR3 has 12 amino acids. Germline lookup yields CDR1 SGHRS and CDR2 YFSETQ. Trimming removed 3 bases from V and 8 bases from J, with 10 bases in between. CDR3 DNA sequence: TGCGCCAGCAGCTCGGGCGGAATTACGCAGTATTTT. Protein product: CASSSGGITQYF.

The CDR3 sequence: CASRSPGGSGNSPLHF. In nucleotides, the CDR3 is TGTGCCAGCAGATCCCCCGGGGGGTCCGGGAATTCACCCCTCCACTTT. The chain recombines TRBV7-9 with TRBJ1-6, with a weak D call TRBD1 (5 bases). Deletions cut 6 bases from V and 7 bases from J, with 19 bases between. CDR1 and CDR2 from the germline V gene are SEHNR and FQNEAQ (reference sequence). The CDR3 length is 16 residues.

This clonotype was found many times. The chain carries TRBV18 and TRBJ2-1; maybe TRBD1 (6 bases). CDR1 is KGHSH and CDR2 is LQKENI in the germline V gene. The CDR3 has 14 amino acids. Trimming took 6 bases from V and 3 from J, leaving 12 bases between them. The CDR3: CASSQQGNYNEQFF. DNA of the CDR3: TGTGCCAGCTCCCAACAGGGTAACTACAATGAGCAGTTCTTC.

In this sample, this clonotype turned up a few times. The gene calls are TRBV5-1 and TRBJ2-3; no definite D call. V was trimmed by 4 bases and J by 0 bases, leaving 6 bases between them. This CDR3 comprises 13 residues. CDR1 is SGHRS and CDR2 is YFSETQ in the germline V gene. CDR3 amino acids: CASSKGSTDTQYF. CDR3 in DNA: TGCGCCAGCAGCAAGGGCAGCACAGATACGCAGTATTTT.

This clonotype was seen a few times. The V gene is TRBV7-3, the J gene TRBJ2-1, with D tentatively TRBD2 (6 bases). The germline V gene encodes CDR1 SGHTA and CDR2 FQGTGA. The CDR3 contains 15 residues. The V end lost 2 bases, the J end lost 1 base, and 9 bases lay between the germline ends. The chain's CDR3 is CASSLGGNSYNEQFF. The CDR3 bases are TGTGCCAGCAGCTTAGGGGGGAATTCCTACAATGAGCAGTTCTTC.

CDR3 nucleotide sequence: TGTGCCAGCAGGTTTCAGGGGGAACACTATGGCTACACCTTC. The encoded protein is CASRFQGEHYGYTF. This chain connects TRBV27 to TRBJ1-2; 7 bases agree with TRBD1. CDR3 length equals 14 residues. Germline lookup yields CDR1 MNHEY and CDR2 SMNVEV (reference sequence). V lost 6 bases to trimming and J lost 3 bases; unmatched junction nucleotides: 7.

V and J are TRBV2 and TRBJ2-3; D tentatively reads TRBD1 or TRBD2 (5 bases each). The CDR3 has 13 residues. Germline CDR1 is SNHLY and CDR2 is FYNNEI. V was cut by 7 bases and J by 8 bases, with 16 bases left in between. CDR3 DNA: TGTGCCAGCATCCGGGACCTGTCTGGTACGCAGTATTTT. This translates into CASIRDLSGTQYF.

The chain recombines TRBV12-3 or TRBV12-4 with TRBJ2-3; weak D call: TRBD1 (5 bases). The ends were cut back, 3 bases at V and 6 bases at J, with 19 bases in the middle. This CDR3 comprises 16 residues. The DNA for the CDR3 is TGTGCCAGCAGTTTTGCTGGGGCCGAGTTAGGGGATACGCAGTATTTT. It codes for CASSFAGAELGDTQYF.

The sample holds a few counts of this clonotype. J is TRBJ2-7 and V is TRBV7-7; 9 bases fit TRBD1. Germline V gene lookup returns CDR1 SSHAT and CDR2 FNYEAQ (reference sequence). This CDR3 has 13 amino acids. Germline trimming cut 5 bases from V and 7 bases from J; bases unmatched to any gene: 6. The CDR3 here is CASSPDRGGEQYF. CDR3 nucleotide sequence: TGTGCCAGCAGCCCGGACAGGGGAGGGGAGCAGTACTTC.

This clonotype was detected once. CDR3 loop: CASGRTGLEQYF. DNA of the CDR3: TGTGCCAGCGGACGGACAGGGTTAGAGCAGTACTTC. The chain uses TRBV6-2 or TRBV6-3 and TRBJ2-7, with 8 positions matching TRBD1. Per the germline V gene, CDR1 is MNHEY and CDR2 is SVGEGT. The V segment lost 8 bases and the J segment 7 bases; nucleotides outside the gene matches: 7. The CDR3 sequence is 12 residues long.

The V and J genes are TRBV20-1 and TRBJ2-3, with D perhaps matching TRBD2 (5 bases). The CDR3 loop spans 15 amino acids. V dropped 6 bases and J dropped 0 bases, with 16 bases sitting between them. In germline, CDR1 is DFQATT, CDR2 SNEGSKA (reference sequence). The CDR3 here is CSAGMRATSTDTQYF. For the CDR3, the DNA is TGCAGTGCCGGTATGCGGGCCACTAGCACAGATACGCAGTATTTT.